The entry that follows covers one T cell receptor (beta chain) sequence. The antigen is undetermined. Repertoires were generated with immunoSEQ multiplex PCR, while TCRdb's copy carries only in-frame clones and drops some. The table lists 6,100 or so clones, around two thirds of them singletons. The data originate from a study of CD8 T cell repertoires and HIV-1 epitope variants. Overall study context: Epitopes were three Gag families plus Nef HW9 and YT9. 1M T cells were kept uncultured as a baseline.

Sample: cultured CD8+ T cells derived from PBMCs. The sequence was obtained from a male donor with HIV.

The CDR3 region has the DNA TGTGCCAGCAGCCACGGGACTGAGAATGAGCAGTTCTTC. It is translated as CASSHGTENEQFF. This chain uses TRBV7-9 with TRBJ2-1; tentative D call: TRBD2 (6 bases). Trimming removed 5 bases at V and 7 bases at J, with 12 bases between. CDR3 length: 13 amino acids. Germline CDR1 reads SEHNR; CDR2 reads FQNEAQ (reference sequence).